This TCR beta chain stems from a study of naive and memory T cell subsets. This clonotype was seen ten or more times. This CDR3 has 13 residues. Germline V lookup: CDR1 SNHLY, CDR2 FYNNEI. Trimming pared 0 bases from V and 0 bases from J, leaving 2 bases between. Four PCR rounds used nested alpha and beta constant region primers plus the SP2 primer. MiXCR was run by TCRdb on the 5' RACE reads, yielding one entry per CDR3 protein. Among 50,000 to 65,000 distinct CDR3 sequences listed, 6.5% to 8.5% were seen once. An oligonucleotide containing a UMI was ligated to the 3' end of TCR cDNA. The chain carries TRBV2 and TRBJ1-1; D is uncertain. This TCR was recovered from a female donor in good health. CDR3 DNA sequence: TGTGCCAGCAGTGAAGCCCTGAACACTGAAGCTTTCTTT. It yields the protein CASSEALNTEAFF.